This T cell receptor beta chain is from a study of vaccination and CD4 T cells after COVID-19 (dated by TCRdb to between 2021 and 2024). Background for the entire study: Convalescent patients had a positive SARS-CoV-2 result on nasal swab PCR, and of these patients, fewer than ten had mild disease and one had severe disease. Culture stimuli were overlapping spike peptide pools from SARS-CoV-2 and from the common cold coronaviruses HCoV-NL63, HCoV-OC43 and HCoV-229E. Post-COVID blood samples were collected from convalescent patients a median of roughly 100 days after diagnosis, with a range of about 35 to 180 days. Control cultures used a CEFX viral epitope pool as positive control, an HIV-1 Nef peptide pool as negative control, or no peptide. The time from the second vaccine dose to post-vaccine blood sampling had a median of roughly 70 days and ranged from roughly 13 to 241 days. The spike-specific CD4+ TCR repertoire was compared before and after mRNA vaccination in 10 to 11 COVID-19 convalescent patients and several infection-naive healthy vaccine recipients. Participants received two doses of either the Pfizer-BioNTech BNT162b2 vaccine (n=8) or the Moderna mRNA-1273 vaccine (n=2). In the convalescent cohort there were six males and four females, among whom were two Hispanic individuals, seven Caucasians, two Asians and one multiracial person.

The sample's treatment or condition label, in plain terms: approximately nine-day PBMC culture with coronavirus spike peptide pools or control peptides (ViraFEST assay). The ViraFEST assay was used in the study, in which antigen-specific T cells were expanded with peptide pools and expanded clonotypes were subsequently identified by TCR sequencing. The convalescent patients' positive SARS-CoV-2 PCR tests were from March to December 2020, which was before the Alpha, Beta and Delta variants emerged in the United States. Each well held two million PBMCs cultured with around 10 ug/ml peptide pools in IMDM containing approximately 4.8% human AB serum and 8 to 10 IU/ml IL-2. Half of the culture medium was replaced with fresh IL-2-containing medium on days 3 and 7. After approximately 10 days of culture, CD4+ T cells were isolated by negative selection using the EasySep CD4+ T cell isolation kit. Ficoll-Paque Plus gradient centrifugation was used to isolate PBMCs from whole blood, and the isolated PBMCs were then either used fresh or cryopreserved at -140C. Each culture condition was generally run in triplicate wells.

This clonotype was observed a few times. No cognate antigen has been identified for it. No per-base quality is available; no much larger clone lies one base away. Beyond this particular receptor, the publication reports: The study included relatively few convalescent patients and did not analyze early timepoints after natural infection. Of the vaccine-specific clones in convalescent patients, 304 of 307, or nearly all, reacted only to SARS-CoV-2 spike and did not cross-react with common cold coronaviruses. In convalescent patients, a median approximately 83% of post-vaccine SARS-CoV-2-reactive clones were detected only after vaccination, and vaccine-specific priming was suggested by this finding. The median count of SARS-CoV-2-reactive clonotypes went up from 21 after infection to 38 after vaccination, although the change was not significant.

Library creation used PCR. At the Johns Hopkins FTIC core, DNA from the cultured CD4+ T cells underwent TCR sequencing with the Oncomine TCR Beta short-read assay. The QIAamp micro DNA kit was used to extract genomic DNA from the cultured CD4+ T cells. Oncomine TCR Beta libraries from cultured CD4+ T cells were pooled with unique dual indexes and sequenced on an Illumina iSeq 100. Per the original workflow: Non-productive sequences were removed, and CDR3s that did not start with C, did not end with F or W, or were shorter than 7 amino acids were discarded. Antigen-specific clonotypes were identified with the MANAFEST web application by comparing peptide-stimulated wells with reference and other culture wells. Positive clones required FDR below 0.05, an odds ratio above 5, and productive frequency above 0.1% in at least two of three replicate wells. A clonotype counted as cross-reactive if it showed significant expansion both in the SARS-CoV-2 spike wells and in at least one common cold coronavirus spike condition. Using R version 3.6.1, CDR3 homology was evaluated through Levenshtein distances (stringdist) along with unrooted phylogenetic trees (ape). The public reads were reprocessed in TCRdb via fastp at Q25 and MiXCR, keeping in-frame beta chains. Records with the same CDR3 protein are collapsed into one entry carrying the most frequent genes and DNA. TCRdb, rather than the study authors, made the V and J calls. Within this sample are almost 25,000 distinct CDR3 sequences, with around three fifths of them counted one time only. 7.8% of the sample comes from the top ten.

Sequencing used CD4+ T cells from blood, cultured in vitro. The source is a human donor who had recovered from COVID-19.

At the DNA level, the sequence is TGTGCCAGCGGAGAAGCGGGAGGGCCCCGAGAGACCCAGTACTTC. Translated, it reads CASGEAGGPRETQYF. The V and J genes are TRBV27 and TRBJ2-5; 10 nucleotides in the junction match TRBD2. Measured from the cysteine to the phenylalanine, the CDR3 is 15 residues long. Only the CDR3 DNA stays, 45 bases, in frame from base 1. CDR1 and CDR2 (MNHEY, SMNVEV) derive from the germline V gene (reference sequence). V ends up 8 bases short and J 4 bases short, with an unmatched junction base count of 10.